These 32 T cell receptor beta chains came from one sample sequenced in a study of T cell repertoires in cytomegalovirus infection. TCRdb recomputed calls from the reads with MiXCR, one row per CDR3 protein. The table lists 200,000 to 250,000 distinct CDR3 sequences, approximately 13% of them singletons, with 1.5% to 2% in the top ten. Sequenced input: PBMCs. The receptors derive from a human donor in good health (CMV status not recorded). Some clones in this sample may be carry-over from other donors' samples.

This clonotype was observed at least ten times. This chain uses TRBV19 with TRBJ1-2; D not certain. CDR1 is LNHDA, CDR2 SQIVND, per germline (reference sequence). Trimming removed 2 bases at V and 4 bases at J, with 14 bases between. CDR3 size: 15 residues. The DNA for the CDR3 is TGTGCCAGTAGTATAAGGTGGGGTTCGGGCTATGGCTACACCTTC. As protein: CASSIRWGSGYGYTF. The whole variable domain, filled in from reference TRBV19 and TRBJ1-2, reads DGGITQSPKYLFRKEGQNVTLSCEQNLNHDAMYWYRQDPGQGLRLIYYSQIVNDFQKGDIAEGYSVSREKKESFPLTVTSAQKNPTAFYLCASSIRWGSGYGYTFGSGTRLTVV.

The J gene is TRBJ1-3, the V gene TRBV7-2; D uncertain. This CDR3 is built from 16 residues. From germline, CDR1 is SGHTA and CDR2 FQGNSA. V was trimmed by 5 bases and J by 0 bases, leaving 14 bases between them. The CDR3: CASSPRTDFSGNTIYF. The CDR3 DNA sequence: TGTGCCAGCAGCCCCAGGACGGATTTCTCTGGAAACACCATATATTTT.

In regard to this clonotype: One end of the junction fails to match germline, which may point to a read error. The V and J genes are TRBV4-1 and TRBJ2-1; TRBD2 aligns across 14 bases. The germline V gene encodes CDR1 MGHRA and CDR2 YSYEKL. This CDR3 has 19 residues. The CDR3 region is CASSRPTSGRESSYNEQFF. The DNA for the CDR3 is TGTGCCAGCAGCCGCCCGACTAGCGGGAGGGAGAGCTCCTACAATGAGCAGTTCTTC.

This clonotype was detected ten times or more. The chain has TRBV7-2 and TRBJ1-5; D might be TRBD1 (6 bases). Germline V gene lookup returns CDR1 SGHTA and CDR2 FQGNSA. The V end lost 7 bases, the J end lost 3 bases, and 10 bases lay between the germline ends. This CDR3 has 13 amino acids. The CDR3 reads CASTTGNNQPQHF. The CDR3 coding sequence is TGTGCCAGCACCACAGGGAACAATCAGCCCCAGCATTTT.

The V and J genes are TRBV7-3 and TRBJ2-6; unclear D gene. Between the trimmed V and J ends, which lost 1 base and 2 bases, there was a span of 3 bases. Looked up from germline, CDR1 is SGHTA and CDR2 is FQGTGA. This CDR3 has 14 residues. Written as DNA, the CDR3 is TGTGCCAGCAGCTTAAGCCCTGGGGCCAACGTCCTGACTTTC. Its protein is CASSLSPGANVLTF.

This clonotype was counted only a few times. The chain recombines TRBV20-1 with TRBJ1-1, with 10 bases aligning to TRBD1. Per germline, CDR1 DFQATT and CDR2 SNEGSKA (reference sequence). Trimming cost V 3 bases and J 1 base; bases outside gene matches: 11. The CDR3 is 17 residues long. CDR3 loop: CSASIGTGDIQNTEAFF. The CDR3 DNA follows: TGCAGTGCTAGTATTGGGACAGGGGATATCCAGAACACTGAAGCTTTCTTT.

This clonotype was recorded at least ten times. The chain couples TRBV20-1 to TRBJ2-1; TRBD1 is a possible D gene (5 bases). The CDR3 runs 15 residues. CDR1 and CDR2 (germline): DFQATT, SNEGSKA (reference sequence). Between the trimmed V and J ends, which lost 0 bases and 6 bases, there was a span of 15 bases. CDR3 sequence reads: CSARDPRGVGNEQFF. DNA of the CDR3: TGCAGTGCTAGAGATCCTAGGGGTGTGGGCAATGAGCAGTTCTTC.

This clonotype was observed many times. For the CDR3, the DNA is TGTGCCAGCAGGCCTTGGGACTCCGGGGGGGGCACAGATACGCAGTATTTT. It encodes CASRPWDSGGGTDTQYF. This chain joins TRBV6-1 and TRBJ2-3; TRBD2 aligns across 8 bases. This CDR3 has 17 residues. CDR1 is MNHNS and CDR2 is SASEGT in the germline V gene. Trimming removed 6 bases from V and 1 base from J; junction bases left unmatched: 12.

This clonotype was observed a handful of times. The DNA of the CDR3 is TGTGCCATCAGCTCCGGGACTGACTACAATGAGCAGTTCTTC. This encodes CAISSGTDYNEQFF. The genes are TRBV10-3 and TRBJ2-1, with D perhaps matching TRBD2 (6 bases). In germline, CDR1 is ENHRY, CDR2 SYGVKD. The V end was cut by 6 bases, the J end by 3 bases, with 12 bases between. CDR3 length: 14 residues.

As for this clonotype: A much larger clone lies one base from this, so it may be a read error. This rearrangement joins TRBV11-3 to TRBJ2-1, with 7 bases that match TRBD2. CDR3 length: 12 residues. The germline V gene encodes CDR1 SGHNT and CDR2 YENEEA. CDR3 loop: CANSSRENEQFF. The DNA of the CDR3 is TGTGCCAACAGCTCGCGGGAGAATGAGCAGTTCTTC.

Only a few counts were recorded for this clonotype. The CDR3 sequence is CSARGFGGPNQPQHF. CDR3 sequence (DNA): TGCAGTGCTAGAGGGTTCGGGGGGCCCAACCAGCCCCAGCATTTT. J is TRBJ1-5 and V is TRBV20-1; D possibly corresponds to TRBD1 (6 bases). Trimming took off 1 base at V and 7 bases at J, with 17 bases between the two ends. The CDR3 extends over 15 amino acids. Germline V gene lookup returns CDR1 DFQATT and CDR2 SNEGSKA (reference sequence).

This clonotype was seen a few times. J is TRBJ2-7 and V is TRBV5-1, with D possibly matching TRBD1 (5 bases). This CDR3 has 16 residues. The germline V gene has CDR1 SGHRS and CDR2 YFSETQ. Trimming removed 4 bases from V and 0 bases from J, with 17 bases in between. CDR3 sequence reads: CASSPDTGLVSYEQYF. CDR3 nucleotide sequence: TGCGCCAGCAGCCCTGACACAGGCCTAGTCTCCTACGAGCAGTACTTC.

This clonotype was seen repeatedly, ten times or more. The rearrangement links TRBV19 to TRBJ1-1; 10 bases map to TRBD1. V lost 0 bases, J lost 4 bases, and 5 bases stayed unmatched. The CDR3 extends over 16 amino acids. Germline values: CDR1 LNHDA, CDR2 SQIVND (reference sequence). The CDR3 loop reads CASSIDAGDRGTEAFF. The CDR3 nucleotides are TGTGCCAGTAGTATAGATGCCGGGGACAGGGGCACTGAAGCTTTCTTT.

Only a few counts were recorded for this clonotype. The CDR3 DNA reads TGTGCCAGCAGCCGACTAAACACTGAAGCTTTCTTT. It codes for CASSRLNTEAFF. The chain links TRBV6-5 to TRBJ1-1, with unresolved D. The V gene lost 6 bases and the J gene lost 2 bases, with 7 bases spanning the gap. Per the germline V gene, CDR1 is MNHEY and CDR2 is SVGAGI. This CDR3 contains 12 residues.

The V call is TRBV10-3, the J call TRBJ1-1; no clear D. There are 13 residues in the CDR3. Germline CDR1 reads ENHRY; CDR2 reads SYGVKD. V was clipped by 0 bases and J by 4 bases, with 6 bases between them. CDR3 in DNA: TGTGCCATCAGTGAGTCTGGGGTCACTGAAGCTTTCTTT. Encoded protein: CAISESGVTEAFF.

This clonotype was seen many times. This chain's CDR3 is CASSLGLAGVRYEQYF. CDR3 nucleotide sequence: TGTGCCAGCAGCTTAGGACTAGCGGGAGTTCGATACGAGCAGTACTTC. V is TRBV7-2 and J is TRBJ2-7; TRBD2 matches at 12 bases. V lost 1 base, J lost 4 bases, and 5 bases stayed unmatched. Germline V CDR1 and CDR2: SGHTA, FQGNSA. This CDR3 has 16 amino acids.

A few counts support this clonotype. The chain combines TRBV29-1 with TRBJ1-2; tentatively, D is TRBD1 (5 bases). Germline V gene sequence: CDR1 SQVTM, CDR2 ANQGSEA. CDR3 length: 14 residues. The V and J ends lost 2 bases and 7 bases respectively, with 17 bases between them. CDR3 coding DNA: TGCAGCGTTGAATCCGCAGGGAAGGTTGGTGGCTACACCTTC. Its protein product is CSVESAGKVGGYTF.

This clonotype was counted ten times or more. This sequence joins TRBV6-1 and TRBJ1-1, with D hard to call. Trimming left V 6 bases short and J 6 bases short, with 11 bases between. This CDR3 contains 12 residues. CDR1 is MNHNS and CDR2 is SASEGT in the germline V gene. The CDR3 nucleotides read TGTGCCAGCAGCCCGGGGAGGGCTGAAGCTTTCTTT. Protein product: CASSPGRAEAFF.

This clonotype was detected ten times or more. The chain combines TRBV29-1 with TRBJ1-1, with D possibly matching TRBD1 (6 bases). Germline-derived CDR1 and CDR2 are SQVTM and ANQGSEA. Trimming removed 3 bases at V and 4 bases at J, with 12 bases between. This CDR3 has 13 amino acids. The CDR3 protein is CSVEVGGATEAFF. For the CDR3, the DNA is TGCAGCGTTGAGGTAGGGGGGGCCACTGAAGCTTTCTTT.

The J gene is TRBJ1-5, the V gene TRBV20-1; D remains ambiguous. V was clipped by 7 bases and J by 0 bases, with 10 bases between them. CDR1 is DFQATT and CDR2 is SNEGSKA in the germline V gene (reference sequence). CDR3 length: 13 amino acids. The CDR3 region is CSVLVNSNQPQHF. The DNA of the CDR3 is TGCAGTGTCCTGGTAAATAGCAATCAGCCCCAGCATTTT.

This clonotype was found many times. The rearrangement joins TRBV7-2 to TRBJ2-1; TRBD2 agrees at 8 bases. V lost 1 base and J lost 6; bases outside the gene matches: 2. The CDR3 extends over 14 amino acids. Germline CDR1 and CDR2: SGHTA and FQGNSA. In DNA, the CDR3 is TGTGCCAGCAGCTTAGTACTAGCGGCCAATGAGCAGTTCTTC. This encodes CASSLVLAANEQFF.

The J gene is TRBJ2-3, the V gene TRBV2, with D perhaps TRBD1 or TRBD2 (5 bases each). Trimming stripped 2 bases from V and 2 bases from J, with 17 bases between. The germline V gene has CDR1 SNHLY and CDR2 FYNNEI. The CDR3 runs 17 residues. The CDR3, as DNA: TGTGCCAGCAGTGAACTCAGGGCTCGGGGCTCCACAGATACGCAGTATTTT. As protein: CASSELRARGSTDTQYF.

The gene calls are TRBV7-3 and TRBJ2-1, with unresolved D. The CDR3 has 14 residues. The germline V gene has CDR1 SGHTA and CDR2 FQGTGA. Trimming cost V 4 bases and J 0 bases, with 7 bases left between them. For the CDR3, the DNA is TGTGCCAGCAGCTCGGACGGCTCCTACAATGAGCAGTTCTTC. Protein product: CASSSDGSYNEQFF.

This clonotype was recorded a few times. The genes are TRBV5-1 and TRBJ2-5, with TRBD2 as a possible D gene (6 bases). Germline CDR1 and CDR2: SGHRS and YFSETQ. V lost 3 bases, J lost 2 bases, and 11 bases lay in between. The CDR3 runs to 14 residues. The CDR3 DNA is TGCGCCAGCAGCTCCGGGACTTGGCAAGAGACCCAGTACTTC. Translating gives CASSSGTWQETQYF.

This chain uses TRBV19 with TRBJ2-2, with TRBD2 matching 7 bases. The CDR3 is made up of 13 amino acids. Germline V lookup: CDR1 LNHDA, CDR2 SQIVND (reference sequence). The junction had 7 bases not matched to a gene; V was cut back by 10 bases and J by 5 bases. CDR3 loop: CATGLVRTGELFF. The DNA for the CDR3 is TGTGCCACCGGACTAGTTCGGACCGGGGAGCTGTTTTTT.

This chain joins TRBV14 and TRBJ1-1, with 9 bases aligning to TRBD1. V trimming: 5 bases; J trimming: 5 bases; junction bases outside the gene matches: 6. This CDR3 has 14 amino acids. From germline, CDR1 is SGHDN and CDR2 FVKESK. The CDR3 sequence is CASSSWTGVTEAFF. DNA of the CDR3: TGTGCCAGCAGCTCTTGGACAGGGGTGACTGAAGCTTTCTTT.

The chain joins TRBV7-3 to TRBJ2-1; D may be TRBD2 (5 bases). Deletions cut 1 base from V and 8 bases from J, with 12 bases between. CDR1 is SGHTA and CDR2 is FQGTGA in the germline V gene. The CDR3 sequence is 14 residues long. Here the CDR3 DNA reads TGTGCCAGCAGCTTAAAACCGATGGAGGATGAGCAGTTCTTC. As protein: CASSLKPMEDEQFF.

There are many counts of this clonotype. The chain is built from TRBV28 and TRBJ1-5; tentative D call: TRBD1 (6 bases). CDR1 MDHEN and CDR2 SYDVKM come from the germline V gene. The V gene lost 7 bases and the J gene lost 0 bases, with 16 bases spanning the gap. This CDR3 is 16 amino acids long. CDR3 DNA: TGTGCCAGCACCCGGCGGGGGGGCTTTAGCAATCAGCCCCAGCATTTT. This translates into CASTRRGGFSNQPQHF.

This clonotype was recorded at least ten times. CDR3 sequence (DNA): TGCGCCAGCAGCCAAGTAACGGGGACCGAAAAACTGTTTTTT. Its protein product is CASSQVTGTEKLFF. The chain is built from TRBV4-3 and TRBJ1-4; TRBD1 is a possible D gene (5 bases). The CDR3 runs 14 residues. The germline V gene encodes CDR1 LGHNA and CDR2 YSLEER. The germline V and J ends were trimmed by 1 base and 8 bases, with 11 bases remaining between them.

This clonotype was seen repeatedly, ten times or more. The V gene is TRBV20-1, the J gene TRBJ1-4; weak D call: TRBD1 (5 bases). V lost 0 bases to trimming and J lost 8 bases, with 16 bases between them. Germline V CDR1 and CDR2: DFQATT, SNEGSKA (reference sequence). CDR3 length equals 15 residues. CDR3 sequence: CSARDHAGVGEKLFF. In DNA form, the CDR3 reads TGCAGTGCTAGAGATCACGCGGGGGTCGGCGAAAAACTGTTTTTT.

In its sample, this clonotype was seen many times. The chain combines TRBV28 with TRBJ1-1; no clear D gene. CDR1 and CDR2 (germline): MDHEN, SYDVKM. V dropped 3 bases and J dropped 5 bases, with 10 bases sitting between them. The CDR3 is 13 amino acids. The CDR3 DNA reads as TGTGCCAGCAGTTTGAGTGGTGGGACTGAAGCTTTCTTT. Amino acids: CASSLSGGTEAFF.

DNA for the CDR3: TGTGCCAGCAGTGCCACGGGGGTTTCGGATTCACCCCTCCACTTT. Translated: CASSATGVSDSPLHF. The chain has TRBV12-3 or TRBV12-4 and TRBJ1-6; TRBD1 might be the D (5 bases). This CDR3 contains 15 residues. V was cut by 5 bases and J by 8 bases, with 16 bases left in between.